This T cell receptor beta chain was retrieved from a study of cytomegalovirus exposure and HLA in healthy donors. In the study overall: Around 78 million unique TCR sequences came from HLA-typed donors in an early release.

PCR used 60 Vbeta primers and 13 Jbeta primers. Produced via immunoSEQ multiplex PCR; TCRdb's table is partial and in-frame only. The sample records under 200,000 clones, 75% to 85% being singletons. Although they were nominally healthy when sampled, donors likely had unrecorded immune exposures. Study conclusions and caveats: What TCR beta sequences reportedly achieved was accurate prediction of HLA-A and HLA-B alleles in most subjects. A further, later analysis showed that HLA-associated TCR beta chains (compared with equally common others) were more clonally expanded.

This CDR3 region has 14 residues. V was pared by 0 bases and J by 2 bases, with 6 bases between. Germline V CDR1 and CDR2: PRHDT, FYEKMQ (reference sequence). Concerning this clone: Its specificity is unknown.

The chain links TRBV13 to TRBJ2-3; D is unclear. The specimen was PBMCs. The receptor's source is a woman aged 25 to 39 in good health and CMV-seropositive. The CDR3 loop is CASSLGRHTDTQYF. The CDR3 bases are TGTGCCAGCAGCTTAGGGCGGCACACAGATACGCAGTATTTT.